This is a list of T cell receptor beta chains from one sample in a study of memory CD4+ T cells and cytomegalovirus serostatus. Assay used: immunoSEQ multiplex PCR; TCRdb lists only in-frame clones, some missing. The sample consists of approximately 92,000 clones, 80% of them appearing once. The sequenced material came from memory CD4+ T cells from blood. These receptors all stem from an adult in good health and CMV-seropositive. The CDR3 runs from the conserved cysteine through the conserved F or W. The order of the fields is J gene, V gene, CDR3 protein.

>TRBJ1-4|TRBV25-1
CASSYRGSDEKLFF
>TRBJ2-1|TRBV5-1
CASSLVGVVSYNEQFF
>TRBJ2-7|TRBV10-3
CAIRIGNPGLYEQYF
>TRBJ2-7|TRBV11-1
CASSPGGAYEQYF
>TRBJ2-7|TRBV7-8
CASTRSAGTSGYEQYF
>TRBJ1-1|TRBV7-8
CASSSNAGEYTEAFF
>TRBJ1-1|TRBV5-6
CASNWTDLGHTEAFF
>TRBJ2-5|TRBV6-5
CASSYQQQETQYF
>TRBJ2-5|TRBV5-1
CASSGGLQETQYF
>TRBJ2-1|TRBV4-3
CASSQRGRPPYNEQFF
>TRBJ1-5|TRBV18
CASSPSTPGQGDQPQHF
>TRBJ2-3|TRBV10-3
CATQGSTDTQYF
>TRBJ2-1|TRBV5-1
CASSLADPGDEQFF
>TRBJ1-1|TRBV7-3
CASGGAGNTEAFF
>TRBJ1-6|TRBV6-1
CASSPIRGGDSPLHF
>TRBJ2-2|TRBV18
CASSRTAPDTGELFF
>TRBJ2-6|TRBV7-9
CASSLSLQGAGANVLTF
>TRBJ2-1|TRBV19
CASSILASDKEQFF
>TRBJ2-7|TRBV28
CASRGVTVPPYEQYF
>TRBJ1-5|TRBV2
CASSVDRVPPNQPQHF
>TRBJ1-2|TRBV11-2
CASSLDPQFGYTF
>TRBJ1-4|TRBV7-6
CASSLAGTIGTIKLFF
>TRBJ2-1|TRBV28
CASSSPRTIENNEQFF
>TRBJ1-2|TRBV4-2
CASSQDRQGARGYTF
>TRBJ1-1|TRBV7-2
CASSARASWKGTEAFF
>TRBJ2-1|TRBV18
CASSLEGSAYNEQFF
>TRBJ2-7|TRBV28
CASSSGGAGGAYEQYF
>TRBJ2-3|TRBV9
CASSVREGQVDTQYF
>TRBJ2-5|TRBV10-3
CAISGGQQETQYF
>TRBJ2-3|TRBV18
CASSPGFSTDTQYF
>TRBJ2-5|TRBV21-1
CASSKYRDRQETQYF
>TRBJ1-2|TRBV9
CASSDQTGQGVGYGYTF
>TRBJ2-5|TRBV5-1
CASSLWGLAEPLTQYF
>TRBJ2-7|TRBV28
CASSLGDLGTYEQYF
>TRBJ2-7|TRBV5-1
CASSLDFSYEQYF
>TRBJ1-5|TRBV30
CAWSVRGNQPQHF
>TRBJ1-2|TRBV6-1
CASSEGSRGEGYTF
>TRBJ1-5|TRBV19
CASSMGVNQPQHF
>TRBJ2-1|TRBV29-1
CSVEGSRELSYNEQFF
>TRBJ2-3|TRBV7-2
CASSLGQGGVNTQYF
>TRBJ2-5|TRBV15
CATSRPPGRDQTQYF
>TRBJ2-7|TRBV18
CASSPRGTNSYEQYF
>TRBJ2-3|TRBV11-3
CASSPGLGADTQYF
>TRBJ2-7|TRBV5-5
CASSLESSGFYEQYF
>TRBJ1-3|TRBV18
CASSLQGSSLSGNTIYF
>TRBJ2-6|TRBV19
CASTQESGIPPSRSSGANVLTF
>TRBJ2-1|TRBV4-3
CASSQGTSGGVLSYNEQFF
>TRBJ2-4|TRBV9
CASSREGIQYF
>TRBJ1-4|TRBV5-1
CASSSPGQGEKLFF
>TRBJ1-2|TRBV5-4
CASSLVRTLDYGYTF
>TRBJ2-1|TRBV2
CASSWTLGEQFF
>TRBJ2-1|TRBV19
CASSTSLSAGRLIHNEQFF
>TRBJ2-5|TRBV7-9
CASSLALAVDYQETQYF
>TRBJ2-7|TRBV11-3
CASSPRLEQYF
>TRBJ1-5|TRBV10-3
CAISESTGGTWSQPQHF
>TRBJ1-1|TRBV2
CASSDQGLGEAFF
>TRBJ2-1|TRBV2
CASRSEGGGEPPFF
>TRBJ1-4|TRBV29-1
CSVRTGEEKLFF
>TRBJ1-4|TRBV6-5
CASPGGFEEKLFF
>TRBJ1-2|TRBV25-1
CASSYSDYGYTF